A selection of T cell receptor beta chains follows, all from one sample in a study of blood T cell repertoires in COVID-19. Profiling relied on immunoSEQ multiplex PCR, and the TCRdb table lists in-frame clones only, not all of them. The sample contains approximately 290,000 clones, roughly 84% of which appear only once. Sequencing input: peripheral blood. These receptors were obtained from a person aged 70 to 85 with COVID-19, enrolled during active disease. CDR3s include the opening cysteine and the closing phenylalanine or tryptophan. The order of the fields is clone size, J gene, V gene, D gene, CDR3 DNA, CDR3 protein. A D gene is named only where the DNA matches it firmly. Only some rows state a clone size, as once, few, many or a class for expanded clones.

clone_size: NA
j_call: TRBJ1-2
v_call: TRBV30
d_call: NA
cdr3_nt: TGTGCCTGGAGTGTGGGAGGGCATCCAAACGGCTACACCTTC
cdr3_aa: CAWSVGGHPNGYTF

clone_size: NA
j_call: TRBJ2-5
v_call: TRBV7-9
d_call: TRBD1
cdr3_nt: TGTGCCAGCAGCTTGAAGGGGGCAGCGGAGGAGACCCAGTACTTC
cdr3_aa: CASSLKGAAEETQYF

clone_size: NA
j_call: TRBJ1-4
v_call: TRBV4-3
d_call: TRBD1
cdr3_nt: TGCGCCAGGACAGGGCGCGCTGAAAAACTGTTTTTT
cdr3_aa: CARTGRAEKLFF

clone_size: NA
j_call: TRBJ2-7
v_call: TRBV9
d_call: TRBD1
cdr3_nt: TGTGCCAGCAGCGCCGTCGGGACAGTTTTCGAGCAGTACTTC
cdr3_aa: CASSAVGTVFEQYF

clone_size: NA
j_call: TRBJ1-5
v_call: TRBV19
d_call: NA
cdr3_nt: TGTGCCAGTAATACAGGAGCTTATAGCAATCAGCCCCAGCATTTT
cdr3_aa: CASNTGAYSNQPQHF

clone_size: once
j_call: TRBJ1-5
v_call: TRBV18
d_call: NA
cdr3_nt: TGTGCCAGCTCACCGACACAAAATAGCAATCAGCCCCAGCATTTT
cdr3_aa: CASSPTQNSNQPQHF

clone_size: once
j_call: TRBJ1-1
v_call: TRBV5-5
d_call: TRBD1
cdr3_nt: TGTGCCAGCAGGTCAACAGGGGTTTCCTCTACTGAAGCTTTCTTT
cdr3_aa: CASRSTGVSSTEAFF

clone_size: NA
j_call: TRBJ1-2
v_call: TRBV7-9
d_call: NA
cdr3_nt: TGTGCCAGCAGCTTGCGAACAGGCACGGATAACTATGGCTACACCTTC
cdr3_aa: CASSLRTGTDNYGYTF

clone_size: NA
j_call: TRBJ1-6
v_call: TRBV27
d_call: NA
cdr3_nt: TGTGCCAGCAGTTTATCGAGGGTCACCAATAATTCACCCCTCCACTTT
cdr3_aa: CASSLSRVTNNSPLHF

clone_size: few
j_call: TRBJ2-5
v_call: TRBV7-9
d_call: NA
cdr3_nt: TGTGCCAGCACCACCGGGAGAGAGACCCAGTACTTC
cdr3_aa: CASTTGRETQYF

clone_size: NA
j_call: TRBJ2-7
v_call: TRBV6-5
d_call: TRBD1
cdr3_nt: TGTGCCAGCAGTTACTCGTTTGGGACAGCGACCTACGAGCAGTACTTC
cdr3_aa: CASSYSFGTATYEQYF

clone_size: few
j_call: TRBJ2-7
v_call: TRBV28
d_call: NA
cdr3_nt: TGTGCCAGCAGTTTAATTAGACGGAGCTCCTACGAGCAGTACTTC
cdr3_aa: CASSLIRRSSYEQYF

clone_size: NA
j_call: TRBJ2-1
v_call: TRBV4-3
d_call: TRBD2
cdr3_nt: TGCGCCAGCAGCCAAGATTCGGGACTAGCGGACCATGAGCAGTTCTTC
cdr3_aa: CASSQDSGLADHEQFF

clone_size: NA
j_call: TRBJ2-2
v_call: TRBV30
d_call: TRBD2
cdr3_nt: TGTGCCTGGACATTCACTAGCGGGAGTATCGGGGAGCTGTTTTTT
cdr3_aa: CAWTFTSGSIGELFF

clone_size: few
j_call: TRBJ1-1
v_call: TRBV7-9
d_call: NA
cdr3_nt: TGTGCCAGCAGCCCAACGGGGGGTGAAGCTTTCTTT
cdr3_aa: CASSPTGGEAFF

clone_size: NA
j_call: TRBJ1-4
v_call: TRBV4-1
d_call: NA
cdr3_nt: TGCGCCAGCAGCCAAGTAGTTAGCGATGACGGGAAACTGTTTTTT
cdr3_aa: CASSQVVSDDGKLFF

clone_size: NA
j_call: TRBJ2-2
v_call: TRBV11-3
d_call: NA
cdr3_nt: TGTGCCAGCAATTCAGGGGCCGGGGAGCTGTTTTTT
cdr3_aa: CASNSGAGELFF

clone_size: NA
j_call: TRBJ2-5
v_call: TRBV24-1
d_call: NA
cdr3_nt: TGTGCCACCAGTGATTACCCGAGAGAGACCCAGTACTTC
cdr3_aa: CATSDYPRETQYF

clone_size: NA
j_call: TRBJ1-2
v_call: TRBV18
d_call: NA
cdr3_nt: TGTGCCAGCTCACCACTTTCCGGCCCTAGTCACTATGGCTACACCTTC
cdr3_aa: CASSPLSGPSHYGYTF

clone_size: NA
j_call: TRBJ1-3
v_call: TRBV7-9
d_call: NA
cdr3_nt: TGTGCCAGCAGCTCCTCAAGGGGGACGGTCTCTGGAAACACCATATATTTT
cdr3_aa: CASSSSRGTVSGNTIYF

clone_size: NA
j_call: TRBJ1-4
v_call: TRBV7-9
d_call: NA
cdr3_nt: TGTGCCAGCAGCAGATCAGGGTTCGAAAAACTGTTTTTT
cdr3_aa: CASSRSGFEKLFF

clone_size: NA
j_call: TRBJ1-5
v_call: TRBV6-4
d_call: NA
cdr3_nt: TGTGCCAGCCCGGAGGACAGCTTTCCAGGGCATAGCAATCAGCCCCAGCATTTT
cdr3_aa: CASPEDSFPGHSNQPQHF

clone_size: few
j_call: TRBJ1-6
v_call: TRBV4-2
d_call: NA
cdr3_nt: TGTGCCAGCAGCCAAGATTGGGCAGGGGTTGAATCACCCCTCCACTTT
cdr3_aa: CASSQDWAGVESPLHF

clone_size: NA
j_call: TRBJ2-7
v_call: TRBV6-2/TRBV6-3
d_call: NA
cdr3_nt: TGTGCCAGCAGTTACTCCTACTCTACCTACGAGCAGTACTTC
cdr3_aa: CASSYSYSTYEQYF

clone_size: few
j_call: TRBJ2-2
v_call: TRBV5-4
d_call: TRBD1
cdr3_nt: TGTGCCAGCAGCTCGGGACAGGGGTCCGGGGAGCTGTTTTTT
cdr3_aa: CASSSGQGSGELFF

clone_size: NA
j_call: TRBJ2-1
v_call: TRBV19
d_call: TRBD2
cdr3_nt: TGTGCCAGTAGTATAAGGGCTAGCGGGGGAAATGAGCAGTTCTTC
cdr3_aa: CASSIRASGGNEQFF

clone_size: NA
j_call: TRBJ1-1
v_call: TRBV19
d_call: TRBD1
cdr3_nt: TGTGCCAGTAGTAAAGACAACCCGGGACAGGTGACGAACACTGAAGCTTTCTTT
cdr3_aa: CASSKDNPGQVTNTEAFF

clone_size: NA
j_call: TRBJ2-1
v_call: TRBV3-1/TRBV3-2
d_call: TRBD2
cdr3_nt: TGTGCCAGCAGCCACGTATTTAGCGGGAACAGGAATGAGCAGTTCTTC
cdr3_aa: CASSHVFSGNRNEQFF

clone_size: NA
j_call: TRBJ2-1
v_call: TRBV5-1
d_call: TRBD2
cdr3_nt: TGCGCCAGCACAATAGCGGGAGTCTACAATGAGCAGTTCTTC
cdr3_aa: CASTIAGVYNEQFF

clone_size: NA
j_call: TRBJ2-7
v_call: TRBV5-1
d_call: TRBD1
cdr3_nt: TGCGCCAGCAGCTTACGACAGGGGGCGCAGCACGAGCAGTACTTC
cdr3_aa: CASSLRQGAQHEQYF

clone_size: NA
j_call: TRBJ2-1
v_call: TRBV28
d_call: TRBD2
cdr3_nt: TGTGCCAGCAGTTCTCAGACTAGCGGGAGTGCAAATGAGCAGTTCTTC
cdr3_aa: CASSSQTSGSANEQFF

clone_size: NA
j_call: TRBJ2-5
v_call: TRBV28
d_call: TRBD2
cdr3_nt: TGTGCCAGCAGCCAAACACTAGCGGGGGGGGCGGAGACCCAGTACTTC
cdr3_aa: CASSQTLAGGAETQYF

clone_size: NA
j_call: TRBJ2-7
v_call: TRBV2
d_call: NA
cdr3_nt: TGTGCCAGCAGCCAGACAGGCCCCATACCCTACGAGCAGTACTTC
cdr3_aa: CASSQTGPIPYEQYF

clone_size: once
j_call: TRBJ1-4
v_call: TRBV5-1
d_call: TRBD1
cdr3_nt: TGCGCCAGCAGCTCACGGACAGGAGGGAATGAAAAACTGTTTTTT
cdr3_aa: CASSSRTGGNEKLFF

clone_size: NA
j_call: TRBJ2-5
v_call: TRBV28
d_call: TRBD2
cdr3_nt: TGTGCCAGCAGTTCCCGACTAGCGGGAGGGCGGGAGACCCAGTACTTC
cdr3_aa: CASSSRLAGGRETQYF

clone_size: NA
j_call: TRBJ2-5
v_call: TRBV7-9
d_call: NA
cdr3_nt: TGTGCCAGCAGCCTAGGGGGGGGCCAAGAGACCCAGTACTTC
cdr3_aa: CASSLGGGQETQYF

clone_size: few
j_call: TRBJ2-7
v_call: TRBV6-5
d_call: TRBD2
cdr3_nt: TGTGCCAGCCATCCCTCGGGGGGTATGAGCGAGCAGTACTTC
cdr3_aa: CASHPSGGMSEQYF

clone_size: once
j_call: TRBJ1-2
v_call: TRBV28
d_call: TRBD1
cdr3_nt: TGTGCCAGCAGTTCGGGAGGGACAGGGAAGTATGGCTACACCTTC
cdr3_aa: CASSSGGTGKYGYTF

clone_size: NA
j_call: TRBJ2-2
v_call: TRBV4-2
d_call: NA
cdr3_nt: TGTGCCAGCAGACGTAGCGGCACCGGGGAGCTGTTTTTT
cdr3_aa: CASRRSGTGELFF

clone_size: NA
j_call: TRBJ1-1
v_call: TRBV7-9
d_call: TRBD1
cdr3_nt: TGTGCCAGCAGCACTAGCTTTAACAGGGGGCGGCCCACTGAAGCTTTCTTT
cdr3_aa: CASSTSFNRGRPTEAFF

clone_size: NA
j_call: TRBJ2-1
v_call: TRBV6-2/TRBV6-3
d_call: NA
cdr3_nt: TGTGCCAGCAGTTACTCGAGGAGGGGTGAGCAGTTCTTC
cdr3_aa: CASSYSRRGEQFF

clone_size: NA
j_call: TRBJ2-7
v_call: TRBV7-2
d_call: TRBD2
cdr3_nt: TGTGCCAGCAGCCAAAGACTAGCGGGAGCCGAGCAGTACTTC
cdr3_aa: CASSQRLAGAEQYF

clone_size: NA
j_call: TRBJ2-2
v_call: TRBV5-1
d_call: TRBD2
cdr3_nt: TGCGCCAGCAGCTTCGGCGGGAGGGTCACCGGGGAGCTGTTTTTT
cdr3_aa: CASSFGGRVTGELFF

clone_size: NA
j_call: TRBJ1-1
v_call: TRBV6-1
d_call: NA
cdr3_nt: TGTGCCAGCAGTGAAGTCAGGAACACTGAAGCTTTCTTT
cdr3_aa: CASSEVRNTEAFF

clone_size: NA
j_call: TRBJ1-2
v_call: TRBV10-1
d_call: NA
cdr3_nt: TGCGCCAGCAGAGACATAGACCCCTCTGATGGCTACACCTTC
cdr3_aa: CASRDIDPSDGYTF

clone_size: NA
j_call: TRBJ2-3
v_call: TRBV10-3
d_call: TRBD1
cdr3_nt: TGTGCCATCAGTGAGGCCTCCGACAGGGCTGCGCAGTATTTT
cdr3_aa: CAISEASDRAAQYF

clone_size: once
j_call: TRBJ2-5
v_call: TRBV11-2
d_call: TRBD2
cdr3_nt: TGTGCCAGCAGCTTAAATGTACAAATAGCGGGTGGAGTGTTAGAGACCCAGTACTTC
cdr3_aa: CASSLNVQIAGGVLETQYF

clone_size: NA
j_call: TRBJ1-1
v_call: TRBV18
d_call: NA
cdr3_nt: TGTGCCAGCTCACCCGGATCCGGGGGCACTGAAGCTTTCTTT
cdr3_aa: CASSPGSGGTEAFF

clone_size: NA
j_call: TRBJ2-3
v_call: TRBV7-2
d_call: NA
cdr3_nt: TGTGCCAGCAGCACGGGACTGGGCACAGATACGCAGTATTTT
cdr3_aa: CASSTGLGTDTQYF

clone_size: NA
j_call: TRBJ1-4
v_call: TRBV28
d_call: NA
cdr3_nt: TGTGCCAGCAGTTCAACAGGGTATGAAAAACTGTTTTTT
cdr3_aa: CASSSTGYEKLFF